This record looks at one TCR beta chain sequence and its context. Only in-frame clones appear in the TCRdb table, and some are missing; sequencing was by immunoSEQ multiplex PCR. Of roughly 50,000 clones in the sample, approximately 80% are singletons; the top ten hold 3.9%. CDR1 SNHLY and CDR2 FYNNEI come from the germline V gene. This CDR3 contains 15 residues. V lost 5 bases, J lost 2 bases, and 3 bases stayed unmatched. This sample is part of a study of OX40 agonist ivuxolimab in advanced cancers. The sample was CD4+ or CD8+ T cells sorted from blood, taken in a trial of the OX40 agonist ivuxolimab. This receptor was obtained from an adult with an advanced solid tumor such as melanoma, head and neck, liver or kidney cancer. This chain connects TRBV2 to TRBJ2-7; the match to TRBD2 covers 13 bases. As DNA, the CDR3 is TGTGCCAGCAGTCGACTAGCGGGAGGCCCCTACGAGCAGTACTTC. It specifies CASSRLAGGPYEQYF. Combining the CDR3 with reference TRBV2 and TRBJ2-7 gives the whole variable domain EPEVTQTPSHQVTQMGQEVILRCVPISNHLYFYWYRQILGQKVEFLVSFYNNEISEKSEIFDDQFSVERPDGSNFTLKIRSTKLEDSAMYFCASSRLAGGPYEQYFGPGTRLTVT.